The entry below describes one TCR beta chain. Trimming at V came to 4 bases and at J to 6 bases, leaving 5 bases not matched to a gene. Germline loops: CDR1 MNHEY, CDR2 SMNVEV (reference sequence). CDR3 size: 15 residues. This specimen comes from a study of shared clonotypes between healthy human individuals. Some clones are missing from TCRdb's copy, which holds only in-frame ones; the method was immunoSEQ multiplex PCR. The sample includes about 700,000 clones, roughly 70% of them seen just once. Input material: memory CD4+ T cells sorted from blood. Subset denoted: CD45RA-negative fraction. The chain has TRBV27 and TRBJ2-1, with 11 bases aligning to TRBD2. The sequence came from a woman in her thirties in good health. The CDR3 sequence is CASSSLAGAFNEQFF. The DNA of the CDR3 is TGTGCCAGCAGTTCACTAGCGGGAGCGTTCAATGAGCAGTTCTTC.